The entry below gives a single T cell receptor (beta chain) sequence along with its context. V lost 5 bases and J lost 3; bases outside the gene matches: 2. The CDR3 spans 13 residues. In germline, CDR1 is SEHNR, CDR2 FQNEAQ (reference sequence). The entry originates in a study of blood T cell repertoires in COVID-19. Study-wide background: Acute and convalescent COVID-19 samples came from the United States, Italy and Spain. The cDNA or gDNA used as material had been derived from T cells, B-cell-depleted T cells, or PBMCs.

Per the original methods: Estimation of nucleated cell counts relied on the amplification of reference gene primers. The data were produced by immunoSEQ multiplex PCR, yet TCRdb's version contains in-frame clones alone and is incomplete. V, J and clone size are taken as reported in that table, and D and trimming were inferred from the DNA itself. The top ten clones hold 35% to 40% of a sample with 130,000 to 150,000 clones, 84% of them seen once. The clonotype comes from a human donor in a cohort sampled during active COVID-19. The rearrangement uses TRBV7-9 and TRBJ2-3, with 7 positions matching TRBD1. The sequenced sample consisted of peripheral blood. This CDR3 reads CASSPDRTDTQYF. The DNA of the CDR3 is TGTGCCAGCAGCCCGGACAGGACAGATACGCAGTATTTT.